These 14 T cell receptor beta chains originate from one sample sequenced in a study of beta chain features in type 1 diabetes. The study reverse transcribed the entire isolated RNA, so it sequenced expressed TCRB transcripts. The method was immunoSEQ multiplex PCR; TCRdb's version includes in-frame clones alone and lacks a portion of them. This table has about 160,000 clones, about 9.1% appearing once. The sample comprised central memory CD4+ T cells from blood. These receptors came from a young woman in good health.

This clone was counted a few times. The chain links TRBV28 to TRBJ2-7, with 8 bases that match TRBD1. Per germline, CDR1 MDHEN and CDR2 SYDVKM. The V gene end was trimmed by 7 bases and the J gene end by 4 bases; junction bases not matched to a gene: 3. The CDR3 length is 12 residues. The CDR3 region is CASTDRGYEQYF. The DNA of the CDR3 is TGTGCCAGCACAGACAGGGGTTACGAGCAGTACTTC.

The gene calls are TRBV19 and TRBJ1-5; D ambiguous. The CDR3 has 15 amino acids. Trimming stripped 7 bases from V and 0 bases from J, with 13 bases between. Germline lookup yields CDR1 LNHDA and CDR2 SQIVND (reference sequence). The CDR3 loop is CASNWGDTSNQPQHF. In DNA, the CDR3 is TGTGCCAGTAATTGGGGAGACACTAGCAATCAGCCCCAGCATTTT.

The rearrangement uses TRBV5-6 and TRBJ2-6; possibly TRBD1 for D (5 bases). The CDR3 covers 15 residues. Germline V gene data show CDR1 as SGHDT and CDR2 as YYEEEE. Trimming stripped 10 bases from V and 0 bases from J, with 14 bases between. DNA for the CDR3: TGTGCCCCTGGAACAGGCCACTCTGGGGCCAACGTCCTGACTTTC. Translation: CAPGTGHSGANVLTF.

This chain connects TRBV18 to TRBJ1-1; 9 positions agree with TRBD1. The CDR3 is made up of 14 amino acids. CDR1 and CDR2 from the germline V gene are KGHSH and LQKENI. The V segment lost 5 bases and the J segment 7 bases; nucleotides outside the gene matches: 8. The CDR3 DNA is TGTGCCAGCTCATGGGGACAGGGTTGGGATGAAGCTTTCTTT. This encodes CASSWGQGWDEAFF.

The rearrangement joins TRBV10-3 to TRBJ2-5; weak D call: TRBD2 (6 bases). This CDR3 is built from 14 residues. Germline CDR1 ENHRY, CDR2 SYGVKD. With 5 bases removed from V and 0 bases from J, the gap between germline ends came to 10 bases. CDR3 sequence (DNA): TGTGCCATCAGTCCTCGGGAGTACCAAGAGACCCAGTACTTC. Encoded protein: CAISPREYQETQYF.

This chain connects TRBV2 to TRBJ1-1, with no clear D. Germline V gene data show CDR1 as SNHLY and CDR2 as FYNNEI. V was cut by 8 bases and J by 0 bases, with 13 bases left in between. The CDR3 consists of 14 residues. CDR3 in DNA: TGTGCCAGCCCCAAGAACAGCATGAACACTGAAGCTTTCTTT. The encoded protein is CASPKNSMNTEAFF.

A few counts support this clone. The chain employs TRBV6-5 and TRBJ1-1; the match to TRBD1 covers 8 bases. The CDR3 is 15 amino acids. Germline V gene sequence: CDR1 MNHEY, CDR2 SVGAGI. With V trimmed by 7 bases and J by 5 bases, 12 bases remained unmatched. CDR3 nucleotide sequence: TGTGCCAGCATTCCCGGGACAGGAGGATATACTGAAGCTTTCTTT. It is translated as CASIPGTGGYTEAFF.

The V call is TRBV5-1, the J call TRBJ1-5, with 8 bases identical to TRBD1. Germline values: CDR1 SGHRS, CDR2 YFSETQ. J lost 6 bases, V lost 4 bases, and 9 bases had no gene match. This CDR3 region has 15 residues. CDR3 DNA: TGCGCCAGCAGCATTACCGCAGGGGGCGGTCAGCCCCAGCATTTT. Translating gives CASSITAGGGQPQHF.

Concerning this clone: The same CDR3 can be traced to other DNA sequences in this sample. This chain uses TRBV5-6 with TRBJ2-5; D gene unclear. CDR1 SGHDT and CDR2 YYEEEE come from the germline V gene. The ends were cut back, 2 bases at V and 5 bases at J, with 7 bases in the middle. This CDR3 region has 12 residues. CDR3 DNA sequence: TGTGCCAGCAGCTTACAGCAGGAGACCCAGTACTTC. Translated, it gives CASSLQQETQYF.

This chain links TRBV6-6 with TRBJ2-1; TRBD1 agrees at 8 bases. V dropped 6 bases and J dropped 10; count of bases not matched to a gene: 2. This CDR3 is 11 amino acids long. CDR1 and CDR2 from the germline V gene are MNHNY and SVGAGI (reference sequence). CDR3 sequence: CASSRDREQFF. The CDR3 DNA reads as TGTGCCAGCAGCCGGGACAGGGAGCAGTTCTTC.

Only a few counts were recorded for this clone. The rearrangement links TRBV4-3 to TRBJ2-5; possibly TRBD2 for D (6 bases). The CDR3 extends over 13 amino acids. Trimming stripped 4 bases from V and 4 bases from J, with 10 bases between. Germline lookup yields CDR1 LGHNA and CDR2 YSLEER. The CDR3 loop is CASSRDLRETQYF. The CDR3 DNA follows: TGCGCCAGCAGCCGGGACTTGCGAGAGACCCAGTACTTC.

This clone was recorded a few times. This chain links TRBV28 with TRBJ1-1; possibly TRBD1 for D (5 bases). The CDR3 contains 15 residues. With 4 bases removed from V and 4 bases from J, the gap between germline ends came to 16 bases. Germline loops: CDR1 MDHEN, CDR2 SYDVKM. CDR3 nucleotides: TGTGCCAGCAGTTGGACCCAGGGCCGAGGCACTGAAGCTTTCTTT. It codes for CASSWTQGRGTEAFF.

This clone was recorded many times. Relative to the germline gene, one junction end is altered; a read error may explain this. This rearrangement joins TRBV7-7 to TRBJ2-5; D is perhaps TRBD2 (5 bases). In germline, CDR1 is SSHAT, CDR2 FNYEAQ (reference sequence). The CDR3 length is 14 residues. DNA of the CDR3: TGTGCTAGCAGCCTTGGCGGGTACCAAGAGACCCAGTACTTC. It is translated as CASSLGGYQETQYF.

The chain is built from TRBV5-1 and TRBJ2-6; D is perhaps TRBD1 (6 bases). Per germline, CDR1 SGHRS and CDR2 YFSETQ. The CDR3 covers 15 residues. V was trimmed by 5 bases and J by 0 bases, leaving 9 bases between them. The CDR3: CASRTGPSGANVLTF. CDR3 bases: TGCGCCAGCAGGACAGGCCCCTCTGGGGCCAACGTCCTGACTTTC.